Following are 22 T cell receptor beta chains from one sample sequenced in a study of PD-1 blockade in classical Hodgkin lymphoma. Using immunoSEQ multiplex PCR, the repertoire was profiled, and TCRdb retains in-frame clones only, with some absent. The sample consists of some 30,000 clones, approximately 89% of them appearing once. Time point meaning: cycle 4 day 1 (C4D1), after 5 to 7 weeks of nivolumab. Exposure to brentuximab vedotin varied, and each patient had relapsed following autologous stem cell transplantation. The CD4+ T cells used were purified from thawed PBMCs through magnetic negative selection. Source: CD4+ T cells from blood, taken before the fourth cycle of nivolumab. The receptors were sampled from a human donor with classical Hodgkin lymphoma.

V and J are TRBV5-4 and TRBJ2-1, with 9 bases that match TRBD2. Germline values: CDR1 SGHNT, CDR2 YYREEE (reference sequence). Trimming cost V 0 bases and J 6 bases; bases outside gene matches: 7. The CDR3 runs to 16 residues. This CDR3 is CASSLGRASGTNEQFF. DNA of the CDR3: TGTGCCAGCAGCTTGGGTCGGGCTAGCGGGACCAATGAGCAGTTCTTC.

In regard to this clone: The sample has other DNA sequences that encode this CDR3 too. V and J are TRBV7-9 and TRBJ1-5, with a tentative D call TRBD1 (5 bases). V lost 3 bases and J lost 6, with 9 bases in between. Germline V gene data show CDR1 as SEHNR and CDR2 as FQNEAQ (reference sequence). The CDR3 runs 13 residues. CDR3 nucleotides: TGTGCCAGCAGCTTGACAGTGGGTCAGCCCCAGCATTTT. Translating gives CASSLTVGQPQHF.

The J gene is TRBJ2-1, the V gene TRBV27; TRBD2 matches 11 bases. Per germline, CDR1 MNHEY and CDR2 SMNVEV (reference sequence). The CDR3 length is 16 residues. V lost 3 bases and J lost 9; bases outside the gene matches: 10. The CDR3 DNA reads as TGTGCCAGCAGTTTTGGTTGGGTAGCGGGAGGGGTTGAGCAGTTCTTC. It translates to CASSFGWVAGGVEQFF.

The DNA for the CDR3 is TGTGCCAGCATCAGGTCTGGGGATAATGGCTACACCTTC. It translates to CASIRSGDNGYTF. This chain links TRBV2 with TRBJ1-2; D unresolved. The CDR3 is made up of 13 amino acids. Germline V CDR1 and CDR2: SNHLY, FYNNEI. Trimming pared 7 bases from V and 6 bases from J, leaving 15 bases between.

The J gene is TRBJ2-2, the V gene TRBV5-5; 8 nucleotides line up with TRBD1. The CDR3 spans 19 residues. Germline V gene lookup returns CDR1 SGHKS and CDR2 YYEKEE (reference sequence). V was pared by 5 bases and J by 0 bases, with 15 bases of the junction left unmatched. The CDR3: CASSPSRQGREANTGELFF. CDR3 coding DNA: TGTGCCAGCAGTCCATCCAGACAGGGGAGAGAAGCGAACACCGGGGAGCTGTTTTTT. Full variable domain (outside the CDR3, taken from reference TRBV5-5 and TRBJ2-2): DAGVTQSPTHLIKTRGQQVTLRCSPISGHKSVSWYQQVLGQGPQFIFQYYEKEERGRGNFPDRFSARQFPNYSSELNVNALLLGDSALYLCASSPSRQGREANTGELFFGEGSRLTVL.

The J gene is TRBJ1-1, the V gene TRBV10-1; D not certain. Trimming stripped 6 bases from V and 0 bases from J, with 11 bases between. This CDR3 comprises 14 residues. CDR1 and CDR2 from the germline V gene are WNHNN and SYGVQD (reference sequence). This chain's CDR3 is CASSVDPMNTEAFF. The DNA for the CDR3 is TGCGCCAGCAGCGTGGATCCTATGAACACTGAAGCTTTCTTT.

The J gene is TRBJ1-5, the V gene TRBV7-2; D uncertain. This CDR3 has 13 amino acids. V was shortened by 4 bases and J by 5 bases, with 9 bases between the two germline ends. Germline V CDR1 and CDR2: SGHTA, FQGNSA. CDR3 in DNA: TGTGCCAGCAGCTATCTTAAGGATCAGCCCCAGCATTTT. It is translated as CASSYLKDQPQHF. Using reference TRBV7-2 and TRBJ1-5 for the parts outside the CDR3, the full variable domain is GAGVSQSPSNKVTEKGKDVELRCDPISGHTALYWYRQSLGQGLEFLIYFQGNSAPDKSGLPSDRFSAERTGGSVSTLTIQRTQQEDSAVYLCASSYLKDQPQHFGDGTRLSIL.

This chain uses TRBV18 with TRBJ2-7, with D possibly matching TRBD1 (5 bases). The CDR3 runs 16 residues. Germline lookup yields CDR1 KGHSH and CDR2 LQKENI. V lost 1 base, J lost 0 bases, and 13 bases lay in between. The CDR3 bases are TGTGCCAGCTCACCACTGGACATGCCCTCCTCCTACGAGCAGTACTTC. Protein: CASSPLDMPSSYEQYF.

The J gene is TRBJ1-2, the V gene TRBV30, with TRBD1 matching 8 bases. CDR3 length: 14 residues. CDR1 GTSNPN and CDR2 SVGIG come from the germline V gene (reference sequence). V was clipped by 2 bases and J by 8 bases; unmatched bases: 10. The CDR3 nucleotides read TGTGCCTGGAGTCCACCTGACAGGGGAGGAGGCTACACCTTC. Translated, it gives CAWSPPDRGGGYTF.

The V call is TRBV2, the J call TRBJ1-1; the D gene is possibly TRBD1 (5 bases). The V end lost 5 bases, the J end lost 0 bases, and 19 bases lay between the germline ends. CDR3 size: 17 residues. Germline V gives CDR1 SNHLY, CDR2 FYNNEI. The CDR3 coding sequence is TGTGCCAGCAGTTCCAAACAGGCGCTACTGTTGAACACTGAAGCTTTCTTT. It yields the protein CASSSKQALLLNTEAFF.

This clone appeared once. The chain links TRBV7-9 to TRBJ2-1, with D unresolved. This CDR3 has 18 residues. V gave up 2 bases and J gave up 6 bases, with 23 bases separating them. Germline V CDR1 and CDR2: SEHNR, FQNEAQ (reference sequence). CDR3 protein: CASSLLARSGQSVNEQFF. CDR3 coding DNA: TGTGCCAGCAGCTTATTGGCGCGGTCAGGTCAATCAGTCAATGAGCAGTTCTTC.

The rearrangement joins TRBV29-1 to TRBJ2-5; 12 bases match TRBD1. CDR3 length: 15 amino acids. Germline CDR1 and CDR2: SQVTM and ANQGSEA. The V segment lost 6 bases and the J segment 5 bases; nucleotides outside the gene matches: 10. The CDR3 nucleotides are TGCAGCGTCGGGACAGGGGGCTCCCATCGGGAGACCCAGTACTTC. Translating it yields CSVGTGGSHRETQYF.

The gene calls are TRBV2 and TRBJ1-1; 7 positions agree with TRBD1. Germline CDR1 and CDR2: SNHLY and FYNNEI. This CDR3 has 16 amino acids. Germline trimming cut 7 bases from V and 7 bases from J; bases unmatched to any gene: 18. The CDR3 loop reads CASTSLEVTGRSEAFF. In DNA form, the CDR3 reads TGTGCCAGCACCTCTCTGGAGGTGACAGGGAGAAGTGAAGCTTTCTTT.

V gene TRBV28 combines with J gene TRBJ2-5; no firm D call. V was shortened by 4 bases and J by 3 bases, with 9 bases between the two germline ends. The CDR3 runs to 13 residues. Per the germline V gene, CDR1 is MDHEN and CDR2 is SYDVKM. CDR3 nucleotides: TGTGCCAGCAGTTGGGGAAATAAAGAGACCCAGTACTTC. Encoded protein: CASSWGNKETQYF.

This clone was seen a few times. The J gene is TRBJ1-2, the V gene TRBV15; 8 bases map to TRBD1. The germline V gene has CDR1 LNHNV and CDR2 YYDKDF (reference sequence). The trim removed 5 bases at V and 8 bases at J, leaving 7 bases unmatched. The CDR3 runs to 13 residues. The CDR3 DNA follows: TGTGCCACCAGCCCAGACAGGGGTAGGGGCTACACCTTC. It encodes CATSPDRGRGYTF.

The chain recombines TRBV28 with TRBJ1-1; no definite D call. This CDR3 region has 13 residues. Between the trimmed V and J ends, which lost 6 bases and 6 bases, there was a span of 14 bases. The germline gives CDR1 MDHEN, CDR2 SYDVKM. The CDR3 DNA follows: TGTGCCAGCAGCCCATCTAGCGTTTCTGAAGCTTTCTTT. Its translation is CASSPSSVSEAFF.

The CDR3 DNA reads TGCAGTGCTAGTAACGAAGAGACCCAGTACTTC. This translates into CSASNEETQYF. V and J are TRBV20-1 and TRBJ2-5; D is uncertain. Germline V CDR1 and CDR2: DFQATT, SNEGSKA (reference sequence). The CDR3 has 11 amino acids. V shed 3 bases and J shed 3 bases, with 5 bases lying between them.

The V gene is TRBV28, the J gene TRBJ2-3; D is ambiguous. V was trimmed by 2 bases and J by 2 bases, leaving 2 bases between them. Germline V gene lookup returns CDR1 MDHEN and CDR2 SYDVKM. The CDR3 extends over 12 amino acids. CDR3 protein: CASSLITDTQYF. The CDR3 DNA is TGTGCCAGCAGTTTAATCACAGATACGCAGTATTTT. Combining the CDR3 with reference TRBV28 and TRBJ2-3 gives the whole variable domain DVKVTQSSRYLVKRTGEKVFLECVQDMDHENMFWYRQDPGLGLRLIYFSYDVKMKEKGDIPEGYSVSREKKERFSLILESASTNQTSMYLCASSLITDTQYFGPGTRLTVL.

This sequence joins TRBV2 and TRBJ1-1; D remains ambiguous. The germline V and J ends were trimmed by 0 bases and 0 bases, with 20 bases remaining between them. CDR3 length equals 19 residues. Germline CDR1 and CDR2: SNHLY and FYNNEI. The DNA for the CDR3 is TGTGCCAGCAGTGAAGCGCCAGGTCGATTGATAGACTTGAACACTGAAGCTTTCTTT. Translation: CASSEAPGRLIDLNTEAFF.

This clone was detected once. J is TRBJ2-5 and V is TRBV7-2, with D tentatively TRBD2 (6 bases). Germline V gives CDR1 SGHTA, CDR2 FQGNSA. The V gene lost 6 bases and the J gene lost 5 bases, with 10 bases spanning the gap. This CDR3 spans 12 amino acids. The CDR3 sequence: CASSAGRETQYF. DNA of the CDR3: TGTGCCAGCAGTGCAGGGAGGGAGACCCAGTACTTC.

The chain carries TRBV11-2 and TRBJ2-7; 12 bases map to TRBD2. Germline V lookup: CDR1 SGHAT, CDR2 FQNNGV. V shed 5 bases, J shed 2 bases, and the junction held 4 bases outside the gene matches. The CDR3 loop spans 15 amino acids. In DNA, the CDR3 is TGTGCCAGCAGCAGAAGACTAGCGGGAGCCTACGAGCAGTACTTC. Protein product: CASSRRLAGAYEQYF.

The count of this clone is one. The chain is built from TRBV5-1 and TRBJ2-2; no clear D. The CDR3 extends over 13 amino acids. V was shortened by 1 base and J by 5 bases, with 6 bases between the two germline ends. Germline V gives CDR1 SGHRS, CDR2 YFSETQ. Here the CDR3 DNA reads TGCGCCAGCAGCTTGCTTGAAACCGGGGAGCTGTTTTTT. It codes for CASSLLETGELFF. Based on the CDR3 plus reference TRBV5-1 and TRBJ2-2, the full variable domain is KAGVTQTPRYLIKTRGQQVTLSCSPISGHRSVSWYQQTPGQGLQFLFEYFSETQRNKGNFPGRFSGRQFSNSRSEMNVSTLELGDSALYLCASSLLETGELFFGEGSRLTVL.